The sequence of this TCR beta chain was determined in a study of regulatory T cells in long-lasting Graves disease (dated by TCRdb to about 2021). For the study in its entirety: Persistent Graves' disease was defined as antithyroid drug treatment for over 5 years with persistently positive TSH receptor autoantibodies. A total of 33 samples were covered by TCR sequencing, comprising roughly 13 persistent and around 20 newly diagnosed Graves' disease patients. On average, persistent Graves' disease patients in the clinical cohort had been on antithyroid drugs for approximately 10 years. Peripheral blood TCR sequencing and RNA sequencing compared persistent Graves' disease patients with newly diagnosed Graves' disease patients. The study took place in China and was registered as a clinical trial.

The library was produced with multiplex PCR. For sequencing, an Illumina HiSeq 4000 was employed. CDR3 regions were amplified by Arm-PCR with iRepertoire HTBI primers to construct TCR beta libraries. Before sequencing, the PCR products went through gel purification. Per the original workflow: Gene usage analysis of CDR3 amino acid clonotypes used the 62 TRBV and around 13 TRBJ segments found across samples. Filtered high-quality paired reads were merged into contigs using COPE and FqMerger. BLAST was used to align contigs to IMGT TRBV, TRBD and TRBJ reference genes, and CDR3 was defined according to IMGT. Any clonotype with a frequency above 0.1% was classified as a highly expanded clone. Shannon entropy was used to measure repertoire diversity, and the Gini coefficient was used to measure V-J evenness. A clonotype found in more than one individual was treated as public. The public reads were reprocessed in TCRdb via fastp at Q25 and MiXCR, keeping in-frame beta chains. Duplicate CDR3 protein sequences are folded into a single record with the most common DNA and genes. The V and J calls were not made by the authors but by TCRdb's processing. The sample table holds more than 350,000 distinct CDR3 sequences, of which 21% were seen once. The ten largest clones take up approximately 15% of the sample.

The CDR3 spans 14 residues, from the cysteine through the phenylalanine. The DNA shown is the 42-base CDR3, in frame from base 1. V is reduced by 0 bases and J by 1 base, leaving a spacing of 10 bases between them. The germline V gene (reference sequence) provides CDR1 DFQATT and CDR2 SNEGSKA. This clonotype was seen only a few times. Its antigen specificity is not known. Base qualities are not recorded, but no much larger clone differs from it by a single base. On the study overall, not on this receptor specifically: The small sample size was acknowledged by the authors as a limitation that may reduce accuracy. Because the primary lesion, thyroid tissue, could not be accessed, the study looked at peripheral blood alone. Persistent disease showed preferential use of TRBV28, TRBJ1-2 and TRBJ2-5, whereas newly diagnosed disease favored TRBV20-1 and TRBJ2-1. Compared with newly diagnosed patients, persistent Graves' disease patients had lower TCR Shannon entropy and fewer highly expanded clones, which suggests clonal expansion. Persistent patients shared more public clonotypes among themselves (around 2,500) than newly diagnosed patients did (about 1,000). Only the TCR beta chain was sequenced and analyzed.

The time point label of this sample denotes: persistent/refractory GD, antithyroid drugs over 5 years with positive TRAb. For both TCR sequencing and RNA sequencing, RNA was extracted from PBMCs using TRIzol. Graves' disease was diagnosed according to American Thyroid Association guidelines. Patients were recruited from an endocrinology department in Xi'an, China. Each patient gave approximately 10 milliliters of peripheral blood, collected in an EDTA anticoagulant tube. Ficoll Paque Plus density gradient separation was used to isolate PBMCs, and no further T cell sorting was performed. An Agilent 2100 Bioanalyzer and agarose gel were used to check RNA quality, and a NanoDrop 2000 was used to measure RNA concentration.

Recombination joined TRBV20-1 with TRBJ2-7, and perhaps TRBD2 as D gene, on 5 matching bases. The sample in question was peripheral blood mononuclear cells (PBMCs), obtained when the disease was refractory, from a patient treated with antithyroid drugs. The TCR sequence derives from a female donor with Graves disease. CDR3 reads: CSARDGQRSYEQYF. The DNA is as follows: TGCAGTGCTAGAGATGGCCAGCGGTCCTACGAGCAGTACTTC.